Listed below are T cell receptor beta chains from one sample, sequenced in a study of CD8 T cells in Susac syndrome. TCRdb independently ran MiXCR on the immunoSEQ multiplex PCR reads; one entry per CDR3 protein. The table has about 190,000 distinct CDR3 sequences, 85% to 95% seen once; the top ten hold approximately 0.094%. What was sequenced was CD4+ T cells from PBMCs. These receptors all stem from a human donor in good health. The CDR3 runs from the conserved cysteine through the conserved F or W. D genes are given only for firm matches. Part of the rows lack a size; the others show once, few, many or a class for expanded clones.

CDR3nt	CDR3aa	d_gene	v_gene	abundance	j_gene
TGCAGCGTCGAAGCCGGGACCCAAGAGACCCAGTACTTC	CSVEAGTQETQYF	NA	TRBV29-1	NA	TRBJ2-5
TGTGCCAGCGGCAACCGGGCCTCCACAGATACGCAGTATTTT	CASGNRASTDTQYF	NA	TRBV12-3/TRBV12-4	NA	TRBJ2-3
TGCAGCGTTGTCGGCAGGAACACTGAAGCTTTCTTT	CSVVGRNTEAFF	NA	TRBV29-1	NA	TRBJ1-1
TGCAGCGTTGAAGACCGGGCGAAACCTAACTATGGCTACACCTTC	CSVEDRAKPNYGYTF	NA	TRBV29-1	NA	TRBJ1-2
TGTGCCAGCAGCGTAGGGGACAGGGTAATAGGTGGCTACACCTTC	CASSVGDRVIGGYTF	TRBD1	TRBV9	NA	TRBJ1-2
TGTGCCAGCAGAGCGGCTGGGGCCAACGTCCTGACTTTC	CASRAAGANVLTF	NA	TRBV6-5	NA	TRBJ2-6
TGTGCCAGCACTGACGCACTAGATACGCAGTATTTT	CASTDALDTQYF	NA	TRBV19	NA	TRBJ2-3
TGTGCCAGCGGCGAATCGTCCGGGACACGGGGGTTCTTC	CASGESSGTRGFF	NA	TRBV7-8	NA	TRBJ2-1
TGTGCCAGCAGCGAGAACCAAAACAATGAGCAGTTCTTC	CASSENQNNEQFF	NA	TRBV9	once	TRBJ2-1
TGCAGTGCCTCGGACAGAATCCATGGCTACACCTTC	CSASDRIHGYTF	NA	TRBV20-1	NA	TRBJ1-2
TGTGCCAGCAGCTTAGCCGAAAACAATGAGCAGTTCTTC	CASSLAENNEQFF	NA	TRBV7-8	NA	TRBJ2-1
TGTGCCAGCAGCCAGAGTGGAGGTGAGACTGAAGCTTTCTTT	CASSQSGGETEAFF	NA	TRBV3-1	few	TRBJ1-1
TGTGCCAGCAGCTACCAGCTAGCAAGTAACACTGAAGCTTTCTTT	CASSYQLASNTEAFF	NA	TRBV11-1	NA	TRBJ1-1
TGCAGTGCTAGAGATCGGTCAGGAGTGGTAGCGGTTGGCCCCATTTACGAGCAGTACTTC	CSARDRSGVVAVGPIYEQYF	NA	TRBV20-1	NA	TRBJ2-7
TGTGCCATTGGACAGCAAGACTCTGGGGCCAACGTCCTGACTTTC	CAIGQQDSGANVLTF	NA	TRBV19	NA	TRBJ2-6
TGCGCCAGCAGTGAGACTTTCACTGGGGGCAAAAACATTCAGTACTTC	CASSETFTGGKNIQYF	NA	TRBV10-2	NA	TRBJ2-4
TGTGCCAGCAGTTTCGCTGGCTACGAGCAGTACTTC	CASSFAGYEQYF	NA	TRBV12-3/TRBV12-4	NA	TRBJ2-7
TGTGCCAGCAGCCAGGACATACCGGGCTATGGCTACACCTTC	CASSQDIPGYGYTF	NA	TRBV12-3/TRBV12-4	NA	TRBJ1-2
TGTGCCAGCAGGGGGACTCAGGGGCAGTTCTTC	CASRGTQGQFF	NA	TRBV6-2/TRBV6-3	NA	TRBJ2-1
TGTGCCAGCAGCTCGAACTCCGGGACACCTTCCACCTTC	CASSSNSGTPSTF	NA	TRBV11-2	NA	TRBJ1-2
TGCAGCGTTGAAGAGGACAGAGAAGCTAACTATGGCTACACCTTC	CSVEEDREANYGYTF	NA	TRBV29-1	NA	TRBJ1-2
TGCAGTGCTAGTAATCCGGGACAGGGCTTTTCAGAGACCCAGTACTTC	CSASNPGQGFSETQYF	TRBD1	TRBV20-1	NA	TRBJ2-5
TGTGCCAGCAGCTTAGGGATATCGGGCTACGAGCAGTACTTC	CASSLGISGYEQYF	NA	TRBV7-2	NA	TRBJ2-7
TGTGCCAGCAGTGTAGGAGGAGGTTGGAACATTCAGTACTTC	CASSVGGGWNIQYF	NA	TRBV27	once	TRBJ2-4
TGTGCCAGCAGTTTATCCATTAGGGGCTACGAGCAGTACTTC	CASSLSIRGYEQYF	NA	TRBV27	NA	TRBJ2-7
TGTGCCAGCAGCAAAGTGGGGGGCACAGATACGCAGTATTTT	CASSKVGGTDTQYF	NA	TRBV12-3/TRBV12-4	NA	TRBJ2-3
TGCAGCGTTGATCGGGGTGGGGAGACCCAGTACTTC	CSVDRGGETQYF	NA	TRBV29-1	few	TRBJ2-5
TGCGCCAGCAGCCCAACCGGACCGAACACCGGGGAGCTGTTTTTT	CASSPTGPNTGELFF	NA	TRBV4-3	NA	TRBJ2-2
TGTGCCAGCAGCCTCAACCGGGCAGATACGCAGTATTTT	CASSLNRADTQYF	NA	TRBV12-3/TRBV12-4	NA	TRBJ2-3
TGCAGCGTTGAATTGAGTGGTAGCAATCAGCCCCAGCATTTT	CSVELSGSNQPQHF	NA	TRBV29-1	NA	TRBJ1-5
TGCAGCGTTGAAGCGACAGGGCTTTACTATGGCTACACCTTC	CSVEATGLYYGYTF	TRBD1	TRBV29-1	NA	TRBJ1-2
TGTGCCAGCAGTTCGCCACTAGCGGGAGGAGAGACCCAGTACTTC	CASSSPLAGGETQYF	TRBD2	TRBV28	NA	TRBJ2-5
TGTGCCAGCAGCCAAGATTCTGGGGACAATCAGCCCCAGCATTTT	CASSQDSGDNQPQHF	NA	TRBV3-1	NA	TRBJ1-5
TGTGCCAGCAGCGTAGTCCTAGCGGGTAATCAAGAGACCCAGTACTTC	CASSVVLAGNQETQYF	TRBD2	TRBV9	NA	TRBJ2-5
TGTGCCAGCACTAGACAGGGGGCCTGGGGAGAGACCCAGTACTTC	CASTRQGAWGETQYF	TRBD1	TRBV11-2	NA	TRBJ2-5
TGTGCCACCAGTGTCCGGACAGGGACCAACAATGAGCAGTTCTTC	CATSVRTGTNNEQFF	TRBD1	TRBV24-1	NA	TRBJ2-1